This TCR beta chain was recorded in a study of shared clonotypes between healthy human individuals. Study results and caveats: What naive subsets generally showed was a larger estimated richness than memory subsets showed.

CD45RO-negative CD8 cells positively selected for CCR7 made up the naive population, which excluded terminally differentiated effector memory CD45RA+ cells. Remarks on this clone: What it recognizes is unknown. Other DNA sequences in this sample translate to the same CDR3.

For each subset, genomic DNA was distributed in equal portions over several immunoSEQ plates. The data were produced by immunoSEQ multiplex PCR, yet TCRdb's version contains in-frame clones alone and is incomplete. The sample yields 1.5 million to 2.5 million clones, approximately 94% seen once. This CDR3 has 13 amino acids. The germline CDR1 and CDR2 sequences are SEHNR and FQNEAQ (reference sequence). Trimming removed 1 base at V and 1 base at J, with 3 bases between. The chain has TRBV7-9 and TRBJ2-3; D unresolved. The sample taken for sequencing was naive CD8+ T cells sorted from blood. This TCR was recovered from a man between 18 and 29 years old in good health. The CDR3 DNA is TGTGCCAGCAGCTTAGTGGGCACAGATACGCAGTATTTT. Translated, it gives CASSLVGTDTQYF.